This TCR beta chain is from a study of response to subunit inactivated influenza vaccine. On this clonotype itself: Antigen specificity is unknown.

With 6 bases removed from V and 0 bases from J, the gap between germline ends came to 6 bases. CDR3 length equals 13 residues. Per the germline V gene, CDR1 is ENHRY and CDR2 is SYGVKD. The study's findings and limits: Few additional T cells are recruited per seasonal influenza vaccination, authors suggested.

TCRdb reprocessed the RT-PCR reads with MiXCR, giving one entry per CDR3 protein. The table has over 750,000 distinct CDR3 sequences, around 21% seen once. This TCR derives from a man aged 45 to 65 who received an inactivated influenza vaccine. The input for sequencing was PBMCs from blood, taken roughly 5 days after vaccination. This chain uses TRBV10-3 with TRBJ2-1, with D tentatively TRBD1 (5 bases). For the CDR3, the DNA is TGTGCCATCAGCGACAGCTCCTACAATGAGCAGTTCTTC. Translating it yields CAISDSSYNEQFF.